The rows below give T cell receptor beta chains drawn from one sample of a study of blood T cell repertoires in COVID-19. Profiling relied on immunoSEQ multiplex PCR, and the TCRdb table lists in-frame clones only, not all of them. This sample has a few hundred thousand clones, with 84% found just once. Sequencing was carried out using peripheral blood. These receptors originate from a woman over 75 with active or convalescent COVID-19. Both conserved end residues are part of each CDR3. Fields, in order: J gene, V gene, clone size, D gene, CDR3 protein, CDR3 DNA. The D gene is left open where the match is weak. Size values are once, few and many counts, or a class for expanded clones, and some rows have none.

j_call: TRBJ2-7
v_call: TRBV30
clone_size: .
d_call: .
cdr3_aa: CAWTEKRTAISYEQYF
cdr3_nt: TGTGCCTGGACCGAAAAAAGGACAGCCATTTCCTACGAGCAGTACTTC

j_call: TRBJ2-1
v_call: TRBV3-1/TRBV3-2
clone_size: .
d_call: .
cdr3_aa: CASSQDGSATYNEQFF
cdr3_nt: TGTGCCAGCAGCCAAGACGGGAGTGCTACATACAATGAGCAGTTCTTC

j_call: TRBJ1-1
v_call: TRBV5-1
clone_size: .
d_call: .
cdr3_aa: CASSLISPGVVTEAFF
cdr3_nt: TGCGCCAGCAGCTTGATTAGTCCGGGGGTTGTCACTGAAGCTTTCTTT

j_call: TRBJ1-6
v_call: TRBV20-1
clone_size: .
d_call: .
cdr3_aa: CSASEGPDYNSPLHF
cdr3_nt: TGCAGTGCTAGTGAGGGGCCCGACTATAATTCACCCCTCCACTTT

j_call: TRBJ2-1
v_call: TRBV27
clone_size: .
d_call: TRBD2
cdr3_aa: CASSLRLAGGSYNEQFF
cdr3_nt: TGTGCCAGCAGTTTGAGACTAGCGGGGGGCTCCTACAATGAGCAGTTCTTC

j_call: TRBJ1-1
v_call: TRBV7-2
clone_size: .
d_call: .
cdr3_aa: CASSSSGRMNTEAFF
cdr3_nt: TGTGCCAGCAGCTCCTCGGGGAGAATGAACACTGAAGCTTTTTTT

j_call: TRBJ2-7
v_call: TRBV6-5
clone_size: .
d_call: TRBD2
cdr3_aa: CASSSTSGGSYEQYF
cdr3_nt: TGTGCCAGCAGTTCTACTAGCGGGGGCTCCTACGAGCAGTACTTC

j_call: TRBJ1-4
v_call: TRBV5-6
clone_size: .
d_call: TRBD1
cdr3_aa: CASSFDRVDEKLFF
cdr3_nt: TGTGCCAGCAGCTTTGACAGGGTTGATGAAAAACTGTTTTTT

j_call: TRBJ2-1
v_call: TRBV4-3
clone_size: .
d_call: .
cdr3_aa: CASSQEGGRAGNEQFF
cdr3_nt: TGCGCCAGCAGCCAAGAAGGGGGGAGGGCCGGGAATGAGCAGTTCTTC

j_call: TRBJ2-4
v_call: TRBV30
clone_size: once
d_call: TRBD2
cdr3_aa: CAWSGGLAGGPNIQYF
cdr3_nt: TGTGCCTGGAGTGGGGGACTAGCGGGAGGCCCAAACATTCAGTACTTC

j_call: TRBJ2-5
v_call: TRBV11-3
clone_size: .
d_call: .
cdr3_aa: CASSLGLPGDEETQYF
cdr3_nt: TGTGCCAGCAGCTTAGGTTTGCCAGGGGATGAAGAGACCCAGTACTTC